This TCR beta chain emerged from a study of CD8+ T cells in alopecia areata. Study background: Patients received oral tofacitinib, 5 to 10 mg twice daily, for moderate-to-severe alopecia areata.

Per the germline V gene, CDR1 is SNHLY and CDR2 is FYNNEI. V lost 6 bases to trimming and J lost 2 bases, with 17 bases between them. CDR3 length: 17 residues. Obtained from alopecia areata patients were lesional scalp punch biopsies along with peripheral blood. Study findings and constraints: Relative to mice, TCR sharing across patients was less clear, a difference possibly HLA-related.

This clone was seen only a few times. Its antigen is unknown. RNA, once extracted, was reverse transcribed into cDNA for use as the sequencing template. This table comes from immunoSEQ multiplex PCR, and its TCRdb copy is limited to in-frame clones, with some not included. The sample holds 130,000 to 150,000 clones; approximately 50% are singletons and the top ten take around 1%. The sequences come from CD4+ T cells sorted from blood, collected at week 0. The sequence derives from a human donor with alopecia areata. The chain employs TRBV2 and TRBJ2-6; D is unclear. The CDR3 DNA follows: TGTGCCAGCAGAGCGCTGACGGGTGGGACTGGGGCCAACGTCCTGACTTTC. The encoded protein is CASRALTGGTGANVLTF.